This TCR beta chain was observed in a study of cytomegalovirus exposure and HLA in healthy donors. TCRdb keeps only in-frame clones here, not all; method: immunoSEQ multiplex PCR. The sample carries about 180,000 clones, less than 85% recorded once. Trimming removed 3 bases at V and 0 bases at J, with 5 bases between. CDR3 length: 13 amino acids. CDR1 is MNHNS and CDR2 is SASEGT in the germline V gene. Study-level results: Altogether, 164 TCR beta chains were recorded as cytomegalovirus-associated. As confirmed in vitro, a few CMV-associated chains were specific for CMV antigens. According to a subsequent analysis, TCR clusters identified in the first cohort showed a tendency to co-occur across the roughly 110 validation repertoires.

With regard to this clone: Its antigen remains unknown. The sample has other DNA sequences that encode this CDR3 too.

The rearrangement joins TRBV6-1 to TRBJ1-1, with D unclear. The sequenced sample was PBMCs. This TCR was sampled from a man younger than 35 in good health and CMV-seropositive. This CDR3 is CASSDSVNTEAFF. The DNA for the CDR3 is TGTGCCAGCAGTGATTCGGTGAACACTGAAGCTTTCTTT.